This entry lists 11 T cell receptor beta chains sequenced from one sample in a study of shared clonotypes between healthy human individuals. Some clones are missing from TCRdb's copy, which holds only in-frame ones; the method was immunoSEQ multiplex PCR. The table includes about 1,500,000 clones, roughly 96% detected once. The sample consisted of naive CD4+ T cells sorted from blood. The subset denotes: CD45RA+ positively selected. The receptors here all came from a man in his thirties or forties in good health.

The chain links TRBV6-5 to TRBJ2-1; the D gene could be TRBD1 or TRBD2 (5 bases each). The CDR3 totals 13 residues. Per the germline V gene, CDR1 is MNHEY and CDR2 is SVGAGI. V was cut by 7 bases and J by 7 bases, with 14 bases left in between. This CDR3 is CASTLGERNEQFF. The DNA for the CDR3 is TGTGCCAGCACACTAGGGGAGAGGAATGAGCAGTTCTTC.

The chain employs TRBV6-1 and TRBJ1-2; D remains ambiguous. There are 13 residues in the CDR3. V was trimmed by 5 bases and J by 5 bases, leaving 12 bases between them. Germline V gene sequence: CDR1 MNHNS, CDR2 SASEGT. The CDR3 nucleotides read TGTGCCAGCAGTCCTAAGGGCTCATATGGCTACACCTTC. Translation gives CASSPKGSYGYTF.

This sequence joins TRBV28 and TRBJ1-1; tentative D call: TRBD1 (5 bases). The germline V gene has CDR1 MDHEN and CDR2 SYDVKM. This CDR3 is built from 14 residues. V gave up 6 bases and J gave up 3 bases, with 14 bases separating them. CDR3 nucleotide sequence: TGTGCCAGCAGAAGGACGGAGGGGTACACTGAAGCTTTCTTT. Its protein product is CASRRTEGYTEAFF.

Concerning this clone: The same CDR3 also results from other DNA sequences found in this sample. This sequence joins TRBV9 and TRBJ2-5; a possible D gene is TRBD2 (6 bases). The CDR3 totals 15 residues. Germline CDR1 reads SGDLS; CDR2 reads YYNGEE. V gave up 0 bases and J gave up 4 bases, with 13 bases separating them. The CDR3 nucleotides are TGTGCCAGCAGCGTAGCCGCGGCGGGGATAGAGACCCAGTACTTC. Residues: CASSVAAAGIETQYF. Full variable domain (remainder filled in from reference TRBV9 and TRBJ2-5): DSGVTQTPKHLITATGQRVTLRCSPRSGDLSVYWYQQSLDQGLQFLIQYYNGEERAKGNILERFSAQQFPDLHSELNLSSLELGDSALYFCASSVAAAGIETQYFGPGTRLLVL.

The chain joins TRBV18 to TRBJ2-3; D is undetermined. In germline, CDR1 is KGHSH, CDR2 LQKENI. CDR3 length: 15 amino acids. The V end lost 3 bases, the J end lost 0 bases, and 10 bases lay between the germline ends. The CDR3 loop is CASSPTAVSTDTQYF. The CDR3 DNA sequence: TGTGCCAGCTCACCTACAGCTGTGAGCACAGATACGCAGTATTTT.

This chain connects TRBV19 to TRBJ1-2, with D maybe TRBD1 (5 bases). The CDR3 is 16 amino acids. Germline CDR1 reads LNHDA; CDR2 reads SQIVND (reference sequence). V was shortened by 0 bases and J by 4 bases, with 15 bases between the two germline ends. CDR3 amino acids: CASSIDPRQLSYGYTF. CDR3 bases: TGTGCCAGTAGTATAGACCCCCGACAGCTTTCCTATGGCTACACCTTC.

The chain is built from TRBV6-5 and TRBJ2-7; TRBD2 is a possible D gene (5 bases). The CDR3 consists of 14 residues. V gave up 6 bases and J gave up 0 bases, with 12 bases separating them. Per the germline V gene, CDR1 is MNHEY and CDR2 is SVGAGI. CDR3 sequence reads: CASSRGWSSYEQYF. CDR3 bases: TGTGCCAGCAGCCGGGGATGGAGCTCCTACGAGCAGTACTTC.

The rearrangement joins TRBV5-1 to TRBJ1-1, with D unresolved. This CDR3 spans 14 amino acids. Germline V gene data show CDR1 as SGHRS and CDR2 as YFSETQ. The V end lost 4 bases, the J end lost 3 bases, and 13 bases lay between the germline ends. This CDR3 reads CASSPGFRDTEAFF. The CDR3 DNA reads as TGCGCCAGCAGCCCGGGATTTCGGGACACTGAAGCTTTCTTT. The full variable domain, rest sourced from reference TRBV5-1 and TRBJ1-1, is KAGVTQTPRYLIKTRGQQVTLSCSPISGHRSVSWYQQTPGQGLQFLFEYFSETQRNKGNFPGRFSGRQFSNSRSEMNVSTLELGDSALYLCASSPGFRDTEAFFGQGTRLTVV.

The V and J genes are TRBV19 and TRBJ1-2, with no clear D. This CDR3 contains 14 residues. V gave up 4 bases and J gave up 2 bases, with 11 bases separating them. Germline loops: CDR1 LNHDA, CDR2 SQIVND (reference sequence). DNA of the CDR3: TGTGCCAGTAGTACCGAGACGGGAAACTATGGCTACACCTTC. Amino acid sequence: CASSTETGNYGYTF.

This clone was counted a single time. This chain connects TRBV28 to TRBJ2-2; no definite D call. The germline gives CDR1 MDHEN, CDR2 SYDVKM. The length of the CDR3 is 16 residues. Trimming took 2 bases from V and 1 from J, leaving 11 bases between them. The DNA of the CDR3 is TGTGCCAGCAGTTTAAGCAGAAGGCTGAACACCGGGGAGCTGTTTTTT. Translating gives CASSLSRRLNTGELFF.

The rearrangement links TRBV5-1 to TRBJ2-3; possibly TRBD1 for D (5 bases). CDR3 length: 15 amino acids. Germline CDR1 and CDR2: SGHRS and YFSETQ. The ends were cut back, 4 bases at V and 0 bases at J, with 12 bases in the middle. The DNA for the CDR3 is TGCGCCAGCAGCCCAGGACAAATTAGCACAGATACGCAGTATTTT. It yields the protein CASSPGQISTDTQYF.